These 32 T cell receptor beta chains were all obtained from the same sample, sequenced in a study of T-cell memory formation after mild COVID-19. TCRdb redid the calling of the 5' RACE reads with MiXCR, one entry per CDR3 protein. The sample contains 300,000 to 400,000 distinct CDR3 sequences, 15% of which appear only once. Sequences were obtained from PBMCs or a T cell subset sorted from them (not recorded which). Receptors were obtained from a man aged 18 to 30 who had mild COVID-19 (a few samples of this study predate the infection). Cell type and time point are not known.

A few counts support this clonotype. The V and J genes are TRBV6-5 and TRBJ2-2; D is perhaps TRBD1 (5 bases). Trimming removed 7 bases at V and 1 base at J, with 13 bases between. Germline assignment: CDR1 MNHEY and CDR2 SVGAGI. The CDR3 has 15 residues. As DNA, the CDR3 is TGTGCCAGCAACCCAGGACATATGAACACCGGGGAGCTGTTTTTT. It yields the protein CASNPGHMNTGELFF.

The chain uses TRBV2 and TRBJ1-1; TRBD1 is a possible D gene (6 bases). Trimming took 6 bases from V and 7 from J, leaving 15 bases between them. The CDR3 length is 13 residues. Per germline, CDR1 SNHLY and CDR2 FYNNEI. The CDR3 sequence is CASSLTGSSEAFF. The CDR3 region has the DNA TGTGCCAGCAGCTTGACAGGATCCAGTGAAGCTTTCTTT.

This clonotype has a handful of counts. The chain combines TRBV9 with TRBJ1-1; D perhaps matches TRBD1 (6 bases). V dropped 4 bases and J dropped 0 bases, with 10 bases sitting between them. The CDR3 is 14 residues long. Germline-derived CDR1 and CDR2 are SGDLS and YYNGEE. The CDR3 DNA reads TGTGCCAGCAGCCGGCGGGGGCTGAACACTGAAGCTTTCTTT. Its translation: CASSRRGLNTEAFF.

This clonotype was seen only a few times. This chain's CDR3 is CASSLVGGGGQPQHF. In DNA form, the CDR3 reads TGTGCCAGCAGCTTGGTTGGGGGCGGGGGTCAGCCCCAGCATTTT. The chain has TRBV5-5 and TRBJ1-5; D possibly corresponds to TRBD1 (6 bases). Germline CDR1 is SGHKS and CDR2 is YYEKEE (reference sequence). Trimming removed 0 bases from V and 6 bases from J, with 13 bases in between. The CDR3 extends over 15 amino acids.

This clonotype was seen many times. V usage is TRBV7-2 and J usage is TRBJ2-3, with 7 bases aligning to TRBD1. Trimming removed 5 bases from V and 2 bases from J; junction bases left unmatched: 4. Germline lookup yields CDR1 SGHTA and CDR2 FQGNSA. The CDR3 spans 14 residues. CDR3 sequence: CASSRDSLTDTQYF. The CDR3, as DNA: TGTGCCAGCAGCCGGGACAGTCTCACAGATACGCAGTATTTT.

The gene calls are TRBV11-2 and TRBJ2-3, with 14 positions matching TRBD2. The junction had 3 bases not matched to a gene; V was cut back by 8 bases and J by 2 bases. This CDR3 is built from 15 residues. In germline, CDR1 is SGHAT, CDR2 FQNNGV. CDR3 nucleotide sequence: TGTGCCAGCGGACTAGCGGGGGGCTTCACAGATACGCAGTATTTT. Protein sequence: CASGLAGGFTDTQYF.

The chain couples TRBV29-1 to TRBJ2-1; 14 bases are shared with TRBD2. CDR1 is SQVTM, CDR2 ANQGSEA, per germline. V lost 7 bases and J lost 9; bases outside the gene matches: 2. CDR3 size: 12 residues. CDR3 amino acids: CSGGLAGGEQFF. The DNA of the CDR3 is TGCAGCGGCGGACTAGCGGGAGGTGAGCAGTTCTTC.

V usage is TRBV5-5 and J usage is TRBJ2-1; D call uncertain. The V end lost 0 bases, the J end lost 8 bases, and 9 bases lay between the germline ends. This CDR3 has 13 amino acids. CDR1 is SGHKS and CDR2 is YYEKEE in the germline V gene (reference sequence). The CDR3 loop reads CASSLGPLDEQFF. CDR3 sequence (DNA): TGTGCCAGCAGCTTGGGACCCTTGGATGAGCAGTTCTTC.

This chain links TRBV24-1 with TRBJ1-2; the D is unclear. Trimming removed 7 bases at V and 4 bases at J, with 12 bases between. Germline CDR1 is KGHDR and CDR2 is SFDVKD. The CDR3 is made up of 13 amino acids. Written as DNA, the CDR3 is TGTGCCACCAGCCGGCGGGTCCCCTATGGCTACACCTTC. Its protein is CATSRRVPYGYTF.

This clonotype was detected only a few times. The chain has TRBV6-4 and TRBJ2-5, with a weak D call TRBD2 (6 bases). From germline, CDR1 is MRHNA and CDR2 SNTAGT. The CDR3 consists of 13 residues. V gave up 3 bases and J gave up 5 bases, with 10 bases separating them. CDR3: CASSDGLHETQYF. CDR3 nucleotides: TGTGCCAGCAGTGATGGACTACACGAGACCCAGTACTTC.

The chain employs TRBV10-3 and TRBJ2-5; 9 nucleotides agree with TRBD2. The CDR3 consists of 16 residues. Germline V gene sequence: CDR1 ENHRY, CDR2 SYGVKD. V was clipped by 6 bases and J by 2 bases; unmatched bases: 10. Written as DNA, the CDR3 is TGTGCCATCAGCGCCCTTGAGCGGGGGGCTCAAGAGACCCAGTACTTC. Protein product: CAISALERGAQETQYF.

Many counts were recorded for this clonotype. CDR3 nucleotides: TGCGCCAGCAGCGCCGCTTTCAACGAGCAGTACTTC. Its protein is CASSAAFNEQYF. The rearrangement links TRBV5-1 to TRBJ2-7; D gene ambiguous. The CDR3 length is 12 residues. CDR1 and CDR2 from the germline V gene are SGHRS and YFSETQ. The V end lost 4 bases, the J end lost 5 bases, and 10 bases lay between the germline ends.

The chain links TRBV29-1 to TRBJ2-3, with TRBD1 matching 7 bases. The germline gives CDR1 SQVTM, CDR2 ANQGSEA. The CDR3 is made up of 14 amino acids. With V trimmed by 6 bases and J by 5 bases, 11 bases remained unmatched. CDR3 region: CSVARDSREDTQYF. CDR3 DNA sequence: TGCAGCGTGGCCCGGGACAGCCGAGAAGATACGCAGTATTTT.

The chain has TRBV27 and TRBJ2-5, with TRBD1 identical over 7 bases. Trimming at V came to 2 bases and at J to 7 bases, leaving 4 bases not matched to a gene. Germline V gene lookup returns CDR1 MNHEY and CDR2 SMNVEV (reference sequence). The length of the CDR3 is 13 residues. The CDR3 nucleotides are TGTGCCAGCAGTTTACGACAGGGCGGGACCCAGTACTTC. Amino acid sequence: CASSLRQGGTQYF.

The gene calls are TRBV2 and TRBJ1-6; 7 positions agree with TRBD1. V trimming: 4 bases; J trimming: 10 bases; junction bases outside the gene matches: 4. CDR1 and CDR2 (germline): SNHLY, FYNNEI. This CDR3 has 13 amino acids. CDR3 DNA: TGTGCCAGCAGTGCTGAAGGGGGCTCACCCCTCCACTTT. Amino acids: CASSAEGGSPLHF.

The rearrangement links TRBV12-3 or TRBV12-4 to TRBJ1-2; D perhaps matches TRBD1 (5 bases). V lost 6 bases and J lost 7, with 15 bases in between. The CDR3 totals 13 residues. This chain's CDR3 is CASSPNGGSGYTF. CDR3 DNA: TGTGCCAGCAGCCCCAACGGGGGATCTGGCTACACCTTC.

The chain uses TRBV5-1 and TRBJ2-3, with 8 bases matching TRBD1. The CDR3 runs 14 residues. Germline CDR1 reads SGHRS; CDR2 reads YFSETQ. V was clipped by 4 bases and J by 6 bases; unmatched bases: 7. The CDR3 DNA is TGCGCCAGCAGCCCGGACAGGGCGGGCGATACGCAGTATTTT. Residues: CASSPDRAGDTQYF. Full variable domain (rest looked up from reference TRBV5-1 and TRBJ2-3): KAGVTQTPRYLIKTRGQQVTLSCSPISGHRSVSWYQQTPGQGLQFLFEYFSETQRNKGNFPGRFSGRQFSNSRSEMNVSTLELGDSALYLCASSPDRAGDTQYFGPGTRLTVL.

The V and J genes are TRBV28 and TRBJ1-1, with 8 bases identical to TRBD1. CDR1 and CDR2 (germline): MDHEN, SYDVKM. The CDR3 spans 14 residues. J gave up 5 bases and V 3 bases, and 5 bases lay outside the gene matches. The CDR3 sequence: CASSFQGARTEAFF. CDR3 coding DNA: TGTGCCAGCAGTTTTCAGGGGGCGAGGACTGAAGCTTTCTTT.

V and J are TRBV12-3 or TRBV12-4 and TRBJ2-1; 8 bases match TRBD2. The CDR3 contains 14 residues. V lost 7 bases and J lost 9; bases outside the gene matches: 11. CDR3: CASNLPGGYVEQFF. The CDR3 bases are TGTGCCAGCAACCTCCCGGGAGGGTATGTTGAGCAGTTCTTC.

This clonotype was seen a few times. This chain joins TRBV5-1 and TRBJ2-5; D not certain. Germline V gives CDR1 SGHRS, CDR2 YFSETQ. The ends were cut back, 0 bases at V and 1 base at J, with 13 bases in the middle. The CDR3 runs 16 residues. CDR3 loop: CASSLGSLRSQETQYF. In DNA, the CDR3 is TGCGCCAGCAGCTTGGGATCTCTTCGGAGCCAAGAGACCCAGTACTTC.

This clonotype was picked up many times. The chain has TRBV7-2 and TRBJ2-7; the D gene could be TRBD1 or TRBD2 (5 bases each). V was pared by 4 bases and J by 4 bases, with 8 bases between. This CDR3 is built from 12 residues. CDR1 and CDR2 from the germline V gene are SGHTA and FQGNSA. The DNA of the CDR3 is TGTGCCAGCAGCTGGGACGGTTACGAGCAGTACTTC. Residues: CASSWDGYEQYF.

The genes are TRBV18 and TRBJ2-7; the match to TRBD1 covers 7 bases. V shed 4 bases and J 11 bases; nucleotides not matched to a gene: 17. This CDR3 has 15 residues. Germline CDR1 and CDR2: KGHSH and LQKENI. CDR3: CASSLTGRSLDREYV. The CDR3 nucleotides read TGTGCCAGCTCACTTACCGGGCGCAGCCTAGACAGGGAGTACGTC.

This clonotype was detected only a few times. The rearrangement links TRBV18 to TRBJ2-7; a possible D gene is TRBD2 (5 bases). Deletions cut 6 bases from V and 7 bases from J, with 13 bases between. The CDR3 consists of 12 residues. From germline, CDR1 is KGHSH and CDR2 LQKENI. Written as DNA, the CDR3 is TGTGCCAGCTCTCTCGGACTGACTGAGCAGTACTTC. Translation: CASSLGLTEQYF. The full variable domain, in which reference TRBV18 and TRBJ2-7 provide the parts outside the CDR3, is NAGVMQNPRHLVRRRGQEARLRCSPMKGHSHVYWYRQLPEEGLKFMVYLQKENIIDESGMPKERFSAEFPKEGPSILRIQQVVRGDSAAYFCASSLGLTEQYFGPGTRLTVT.

This chain connects TRBV29-1 to TRBJ2-1; a possible D gene is TRBD1 (6 bases). Germline V lookup: CDR1 SQVTM, CDR2 ANQGSEA. V lost 4 bases, J lost 10 bases, and 23 bases lay in between. This CDR3 comprises 15 residues. The CDR3 region is CSVGGTQARRLEQFF. As DNA, the CDR3 is TGCAGCGTTGGGGGGACACAGGCCCGGCGATTGGAGCAGTTCTTC.

J is TRBJ2-5 and V is TRBV18; D remains unclear. The germline gives CDR1 KGHSH, CDR2 LQKENI. This CDR3 is 14 amino acids long. V shed 0 bases and J shed 4 bases, with 9 bases lying between them. In DNA form, the CDR3 reads TGTGCCAGCTCACCACCCCCGGCAGGAGAGACCCAGTACTTC. Translated, it gives CASSPPPAGETQYF.

A few counts support this clonotype. CDR3 residues: CASSLRDRNYGYTF. In DNA, the CDR3 is TGTGCCAGCAGCTTAAGGGACAGAAACTATGGCTACACCTTC. The chain employs TRBV7-2 and TRBJ1-2, with 7 positions matching TRBD1. Losses at the gene ends were 2 bases for V and 2 bases for J; bases not matched to a gene: 2. CDR1 and CDR2 from the germline V gene are SGHTA and FQGNSA. The CDR3 sequence is 14 residues long.

The genes are TRBV11-2 and TRBJ1-2; unclear D gene. Germline values: CDR1 SGHAT, CDR2 FQNNGV. CDR3 length: 13 amino acids. V was shortened by 4 bases and J by 3 bases, with 9 bases between the two germline ends. CDR3 sequence reads: CASSSLRYYGYTF. The CDR3, as DNA: TGTGCCAGCAGCTCCCTTAGGTACTATGGCTACACCTTC.

This chain joins TRBV15 and TRBJ2-7; 9 bases are shared with TRBD1. V shed 3 bases, J shed 2 bases, and the junction held 8 bases outside the gene matches. The CDR3 has 16 amino acids. Germline-derived CDR1 and CDR2 are LNHNV and YYDKDF (reference sequence). The DNA for the CDR3 is TGTGCCACCAGCAGCCGTACAGGGGGCGAGCCCTACGAGCAGTACTTC. Amino acids: CATSSRTGGEPYEQYF.

V is TRBV29-1 and J is TRBJ1-1; 9 bases are shared with TRBD1. In germline, CDR1 is SQVTM, CDR2 ANQGSEA. The CDR3 extends over 13 amino acids. With 7 bases clipped from V and 3 bases from J, the junction kept 6 bases outside the gene matches. CDR3 in DNA: TGCAGCGCCGTGACAGGGGGGCACACTGAAGCTTTCTTT. Amino acids: CSAVTGGHTEAFF. Full variable domain (rest looked up from reference TRBV29-1 and TRBJ1-1): SAVISQKPSRDICQRGTSLTIQCQVDSQVTMMFWYRQQPGQSLTLIATANQGSEATYESGFVIDKFPISRPNLTFSTLTVSNMSPEDSSIYLCSAVTGGHTEAFFGQGTRLTVV.

The genes are TRBV27 and TRBJ2-1; the D is unclear. The CDR3 is 14 residues long. Germline loops: CDR1 MNHEY, CDR2 SMNVEV (reference sequence). The V end was cut by 3 bases, the J end by 6 bases, with 12 bases between. The CDR3 DNA is TGTGCCAGCAGTTTGCTAAGGTCCGGCAATGAGCAGTTCTTC. Protein sequence: CASSLLRSGNEQFF.

In this sample, this clonotype turned up a few times. The rearrangement joins TRBV4-1 to TRBJ1-4, with 9 bases that match TRBD1. The V gene end was trimmed by 0 bases and the J gene end by 10 bases; junction bases not matched to a gene: 6. Germline V gives CDR1 MGHRA, CDR2 YSYEKL. This CDR3 contains 15 residues. The CDR3 nucleotides read TGCGCCAGCAGCCAAGATACTGGGACAGGGCCAAAACTGTTTTTT. Translation gives CASSQDTGTGPKLFF.

This chain links TRBV3-1 with TRBJ1-6; 9 bases line up with TRBD1. CDR1 is LGHDT, CDR2 YNNKEL, per germline (reference sequence). Unmatched junction bases numbered 10, after V lost 6 bases and J lost 7 bases. This CDR3 has 16 amino acids. CDR3 sequence: CASSRGRDRENSPLHF. CDR3 sequence (DNA): TGTGCCAGCAGTCGGGGCCGGGACAGGGAAAATTCACCCCTCCACTTT.